The clone carrying this T cell receptor beta chain occurred once. Antigen: not known. Primers for the PCR totalled 60 Vbeta and 13 Jbeta. This table comes from immunoSEQ multiplex PCR, and its TCRdb copy is limited to in-frame clones, with some not included. The sample includes 200,000 to 250,000 clones, about two thirds of them seen just once. This record belongs to a study of cytomegalovirus exposure and HLA in healthy donors. As for the study in general: Genotyping showed approximately 81% of fewer than 500 donors falling in the Caucasian-associated ancestry cluster. The study, taken as a whole, reports: For TCR beta chains, V- and J-gene trimming was later linked to a missense DCLRE1C variant.

Among the donors, all were healthy bone marrow donors. Although they were nominally healthy when sampled, donors likely had unrecorded immune exposures. V trimming: 6 bases; J trimming: 5 bases; junction bases outside the gene matches: 11. The CDR3 is 15 residues long. Germline lookup yields CDR1 MDHEN and CDR2 SYDVKM. The rearrangement joins TRBV28 to TRBJ2-5; TRBD1 matches 8 bases. The sample comprised PBMCs. The TCR sequence derives from a man aged 35 to 55 in good health and CMV-seropositive. The CDR3: CASSPGGAGSETQYF. CDR3 sequence (DNA): TGTGCCAGCAGCCCAGGGGGCGCGGGGTCGGAGACCCAGTACTTC.